This T cell receptor (beta chain) was sequenced for a study of blood T cell repertoires in COVID-19. Turning to the study itself: COVID-19 samples collected from the United States, Italy and Spain covered acute and convalescent phases. T cells, B-cell-depleted T cells, or PBMCs provided the cDNA or gDNA that served as material.

Per the original methods: Reference gene primer amplification yielded estimated nucleated cell counts. Clones were sequenced by immunoSEQ multiplex PCR, and TCRdb holds only the in-frame ones, with some missing. V, J and clone size are those of that table, while D and trimming were read from the DNA. This table holds 170,000 or so clones, approximately 80% found once. One Seattle source followed patients from active infection through their disease course. CDR1 and CDR2 (germline): SQVTM, ANQGSEA. With 4 bases removed from V and 6 bases from J, the gap between germline ends came to 15 bases. The CDR3 runs to 13 residues.

The origin of this receptor is a woman aged 40 to 50 with COVID-19, enrolled during active disease. The source material was peripheral blood. The chain combines TRBV29-1 with TRBJ1-1; D remains unclear. The CDR3 sequence: CSVGAPSLSEAFF. The CDR3 bases are TGCAGCGTTGGGGCCCCCTCGCTCTCTGAAGCTTTCTTT.